This TCR beta chain is drawn from a study of blood T cell repertoires in COVID-19. About the research overall: T cells, B-cell-depleted T cells, or PBMCs provided the cDNA or gDNA that served as material.

Methods used by the authors: Reference gene primer amplification yielded estimated nucleated cell counts. Clones were read by immunoSEQ multiplex PCR, and TCRdb kept only the in-frame ones, dropping some. The D gene and trimming were derived from the DNA, and the V and J assignments and clone size from that table. This sample yields more than 250,000 clones, of which more than 75% are seen a single time; about 1.9% belongs to the top ten. Sequencing was done on a sample of peripheral blood. The receptor's source is a woman aged 25 to 39 who had recovered from COVID-19.

The CDR3 DNA sequence: TGTGCCAGCAGCTCAAGCAGGGTGGTAGAGACTGAAGCTTTCTTT. Its translation: CASSSSRVVETEAFF. The rearrangement links TRBV7-2 to TRBJ1-1; D may be TRBD1 (5 bases). V lost 4 bases and J 5 bases, leaving 17 bases between the germline ends. This CDR3 comprises 15 residues. Germline V gene data show CDR1 as SGHTA and CDR2 as FQGNSA.